This entry features one TCR beta chain sequence. Antigen: not known. The CDR3 runs to 13 residues. Trimming removed 5 bases from V and 5 bases from J, with 13 bases in between. The germline gives CDR1 SEHNR, CDR2 FQNEAQ (reference sequence). Construction of the TCR beta libraries employed iRepertoire HTBI primers in conjunction with Arm-PCR of CDR3 regions. TCRdb redid the calling of the multiplex PCR reads with MiXCR, one entry per CDR3 protein. Here the sample spans 700,000 or so distinct CDR3 sequences, approximately 29% being singletons. This sample is drawn from a study of regulatory T cells in long-lasting Graves disease. On the study more broadly: Disease was considered persistent Graves' disease after over 5 years of antithyroid drugs (with positive TSH receptor antibodies). Whole-study findings and limits: Small sample size may have lowered accuracy. Persistent cases favored TRBV28, TRBJ1-2 and TRBJ2-5.

Stated time point: persistent/refractory GD, antithyroid drugs over 5 years with positive TRAb. RNA from PBMCs was the source of the TCR library. The chain joins TRBV7-9 to TRBJ2-7, with D unresolved. The sequencing here drew on peripheral blood mononuclear cells (PBMCs), taken when the disease was refractory, from a patient treated with antithyroid drugs. The clonotype comes from a female donor with Graves disease. The CDR3 reads CASSPTYVHEQYF. The CDR3 DNA follows: TGTGCCAGCAGCCCAACTTATGTGCACGAGCAGTACTTC.